The 25 T cell receptor beta chains given below trace back to one sample, sequenced in a study of T-cell memory formation after mild COVID-19. A single record per CDR3 protein comes from TCRdb applying MiXCR to the 5' RACE reads. The table records 300,000 to 400,000 distinct CDR3 sequences, less than 20% of them present only once. Sequencing was performed on PBMCs or a T cell subset sorted from them (not recorded which). Receptors originate from a man aged 18 to 30 who had mild COVID-19 (a few samples of this study predate the infection). Cell type and time point are not known.

This clonotype was counted once. V is TRBV9 and J is TRBJ2-1; no firm D call. CDR3 length equals 11 residues. V was pared by 6 bases and J by 9 bases, with 10 bases between. The germline CDR1 and CDR2 sequences are SGDLS and YYNGEE. CDR3 region: CASNTLGEQFF. As DNA, the CDR3 is TGTGCCAGCAACACTTTGGGTGAGCAGTTCTTC.

This clonotype has at least ten counts. The rearrangement uses TRBV12-3 or TRBV12-4 and TRBJ2-1; tentatively, D is TRBD2 (6 bases). The ends were cut back, 1 base at V and 2 bases at J, with 6 bases in the middle. CDR3 length equals 14 residues. The CDR3 protein is CASSLGGAYNEQFF. In DNA, the CDR3 is TGTGCCAGCAGTTTAGGCGGGGCCTACAATGAGCAGTTCTTC.

The genes are TRBV10-1 and TRBJ1-1; D unclear. Germline V gene sequence: CDR1 WNHNN, CDR2 SYGVQD (reference sequence). V was pared by 6 bases and J by 0 bases, with 8 bases between. The CDR3 totals 13 residues. The CDR3 nucleotides are TGCGCCAGCAGCGCGGTATTGAACACTGAAGCTTTCTTT. This translates into CASSAVLNTEAFF.

The genes are TRBV4-1 and TRBJ2-1; 12 bases are shared with TRBD1. This CDR3 is built from 19 residues. Unmatched junction bases numbered 10, after V lost 4 bases and J lost 0 bases. In germline, CDR1 is MGHRA, CDR2 YSYEKL. The CDR3 here is CASSRLGTGGLGSYNEQFF. The CDR3 nucleotides are TGCGCCAGCAGCCGCCTTGGGACAGGGGGCCTAGGCTCCTACAATGAGCAGTTCTTC.

This clonotype was seen only a few times. J is TRBJ2-7 and V is TRBV28; TRBD1 matches 7 bases. Germline values: CDR1 MDHEN, CDR2 SYDVKM. This CDR3 contains 14 residues. The V and J ends lost 5 bases and 3 bases, in that order; junction bases with no gene match: 7. In DNA, the CDR3 is TGTGCCAGCAGTCGGTTGGGACAGCACTACGAGCAGTACGTC. This gives the protein CASSRLGQHYEQYV.

The chain employs TRBV7-6 and TRBJ2-5; 11 bases fit TRBD1. Per germline, CDR1 SGHVS and CDR2 FNYEAQ. This CDR3 contains 16 residues. The J segment lost 5 bases and the V segment lost 4 bases, leaving 9 bases of the junction unmatched. CDR3 loop: CASSYGQGAVEETQYF. Here the CDR3 DNA reads TGTGCCAGCAGCTATGGACAGGGGGCTGTGGAGGAGACCCAGTACTTC.

This clonotype came up a few times. This rearrangement joins TRBV4-2 to TRBJ1-1; no clear D gene. The CDR3 is made up of 16 amino acids. Between the trimmed V and J ends, which lost 0 bases and 3 bases, there was a span of 14 bases. Germline V CDR1 and CDR2: LGHNA, YNFKEQ. This chain's CDR3 is CASSQDLWRKDTEAFF. The CDR3 region has the DNA TGTGCCAGCAGCCAAGATCTTTGGAGAAAGGACACTGAAGCTTTCTTT.

The rearrangement links TRBV24-1 to TRBJ1-5, with TRBD1 as a possible D gene (6 bases). The CDR3 spans 15 residues. Germline V gene lookup returns CDR1 KGHDR and CDR2 SFDVKD. V lost 7 bases, J lost 5 bases, and 17 bases lay in between. The CDR3 reads CATSRTGTRDQPQHF. Written as DNA, the CDR3 is TGTGCCACCAGCAGAACAGGGACTAGAGATCAGCCCCAGCATTTT.

The CDR3 DNA is TGTGCCAGCAGCTTAAGGCCAGGTGACTCCTCTGGAAACACCATATATTTT. Residues: CASSLRPGDSSGNTIYF. V usage is TRBV7-9 and J usage is TRBJ1-3; D gene uncertain. The V gene lost 2 bases and the J gene lost 0 bases, with 14 bases spanning the gap. The CDR3 length is 17 residues. Germline CDR1 is SEHNR and CDR2 is FQNEAQ (reference sequence).

This clonotype was picked up a small number of times. The rearrangement joins TRBV7-2 to TRBJ1-4; no clear D gene. The CDR3 is made up of 17 amino acids. V dropped 0 bases and J dropped 3 bases, with 14 bases sitting between them. Germline loops: CDR1 SGHTA, CDR2 FQGNSA. CDR3 residues: CASSLARSSSANEKLFF. The CDR3 nucleotides are TGTGCCAGCAGCTTAGCGCGGTCGAGTTCGGCTAATGAAAAACTGTTTTTT.

This clonotype came up a few times. The chain combines TRBV20-1 with TRBJ2-3; 8 bases agree with TRBD2. CDR1 and CDR2 (germline): DFQATT, SNEGSKA (reference sequence). The V gene end was trimmed by 0 bases and the J gene end by 6 bases; junction bases not matched to a gene: 5. CDR3 length: 14 amino acids. The CDR3 nucleotides are TGCAGTGCTAGAGAGAGCGGGGGAGGGGATACGCAGTATTTT. This gives the protein CSARESGGGDTQYF.

The genes are TRBV18 and TRBJ2-2, with D possibly TRBD2 on 5 matching bases. Trimming removed 2 bases at V and 7 bases at J, with 8 bases between. Germline V gene sequence: CDR1 KGHSH, CDR2 LQKENI. The CDR3 sequence is 13 residues long. This chain's CDR3 is CASSPWEIGELFF. The CDR3 DNA sequence: TGTGCCAGCTCACCATGGGAGATCGGGGAGCTGTTTTTT.

The CDR3 DNA follows: TGCGCCAGCAGCCCCGGACAGGGCCAGCCCCAGCATTTT. The encoded protein is CASSPGQGQPQHF. V is TRBV5-1 and J is TRBJ1-5, with 8 bases identical to TRBD1. Germline CDR1 and CDR2: SGHRS and YFSETQ. The CDR3 has 13 amino acids. Trimming cost V 4 bases and J 7 bases; bases outside gene matches: 4.

This chain joins TRBV5-1 and TRBJ2-5; perhaps TRBD1 as D (5 bases). Trimming left V 4 bases short and J 7 bases short, with 17 bases between. The CDR3 runs to 14 residues. Per the germline V gene, CDR1 is SGHRS and CDR2 is YFSETQ. This chain's CDR3 is CASSQEAGLATQYF. CDR3 DNA: TGCGCCAGCAGCCAGGAAGCAGGGTTGGCGACCCAGTACTTC.

This clonotype occurred a few times. The genes are TRBV9 and TRBJ2-1; D remains ambiguous. The CDR3 totals 14 residues. V was clipped by 0 bases and J by 7 bases, with 11 bases between them. Germline V lookup: CDR1 SGDLS, CDR2 YYNGEE. CDR3 sequence: CASSVGSLGNEQFF. Here the CDR3 DNA reads TGTGCCAGCAGCGTAGGGTCCCTCGGGAATGAGCAGTTCTTC.

This clonotype was seen a handful of times. V gene TRBV19 combines with J gene TRBJ2-1; D is possibly TRBD1 (5 bases). This CDR3 comprises 13 residues. Trimming shortened V by 3 bases and J by 8 bases, and 11 bases separated the two germline ends. CDR1 is LNHDA, CDR2 SQIVND, per germline (reference sequence). As DNA, the CDR3 is TGTGCCAGTAGTATCGGCTGGGGCCATGAGCAGTTCTTC. Translating gives CASSIGWGHEQFF.

The chain joins TRBV4-3 to TRBJ1-2, with D uncertain. CDR1 and CDR2 from the germline V gene are LGHNA and YSLEER. The V gene lost 4 bases and the J gene lost 3 bases, with 12 bases spanning the gap. The length of the CDR3 is 14 residues. The CDR3 spells CASSPWTEDYGYTF. CDR3 bases: TGCGCCAGCAGCCCGTGGACGGAGGACTATGGCTACACCTTC.

Comment on this clonotype: One junction end disagrees with the germline gene, perhaps due to a read error. This chain joins TRBV6-8 and TRBJ2-3; D is perhaps TRBD2 (6 bases). Germline lookup yields CDR1 MNHGY and CDR2 SAAAGT. CDR3 length: 12 amino acids. CDR3 nucleotide sequence: TGTGACAGCCGGGAGATAATAGATACGCAGTATTTT. Translating gives CDSREIIDTQYF.

The chain recombines TRBV7-3 with TRBJ1-2; D perhaps matches TRBD1 (6 bases). Germline V gene sequence: CDR1 SGHTA, CDR2 FQGTGA. There are 13 residues in the CDR3. The V end was cut by 5 bases, the J end by 3 bases, with 10 bases between. The CDR3 loop is CASSTGQHYGYTF. The CDR3 DNA sequence: TGTGCCAGCAGCACAGGACAGCACTATGGCTACACCTTC.

For this clonotype: At one boundary the junction diverges from the germline segment, which might be a read error. The chain joins TRBV18 to TRBJ2-1, with D perhaps matching TRBD1 or TRBD2 (7 bases each). The CDR3 spans 13 residues. Per germline, CDR1 KGHSH and CDR2 LQKENI. The CDR3 loop is CASSPGEGAPPLF. The CDR3 DNA is TGTGCCAGCTCACCAGGGGAGGGGGCGCCCCCACTCTTT.

This CDR3 is CSVSSPYEQYF. For the CDR3, the DNA is TGCAGCGTTTCGTCCCCCTACGAGCAGTACTTC. The chain recombines TRBV29-1 with TRBJ2-7; no clear D gene. V was cut by 5 bases and J by 2 bases, with 7 bases left in between. Germline V gives CDR1 SQVTM, CDR2 ANQGSEA. The CDR3 loop spans 11 amino acids.

The chain combines TRBV5-1 with TRBJ2-2; possible D gene TRBD1, 6 bases. V was trimmed by 3 bases and J by 4 bases, leaving 10 bases between them. This CDR3 is built from 14 residues. Germline values: CDR1 SGHRS, CDR2 YFSETQ. CDR3 nucleotide sequence: TGCGCCAGCAGCTCAGGCAGGGGCACCGGGGAGCTGTTTTTT. This translates into CASSSGRGTGELFF.

This clonotype has more than one count but fewer than ten. The chain employs TRBV27 and TRBJ2-1, with D perhaps given as TRBD1 or TRBD2 (5 bases each). CDR1 is MNHEY and CDR2 is SMNVEV in the germline V gene (reference sequence). The ends were cut back, 4 bases at V and 3 bases at J, with 7 bases in the middle. The CDR3 loop spans 13 amino acids. The CDR3 bases are TGTGCCAGCAGTTGGGACGGCTACAATGAGCAGTTCTTC. This translates into CASSWDGYNEQFF.

V and J are TRBV7-6 and TRBJ2-5; 15 positions agree with TRBD2. After removal of 4 bases from V and 5 bases from J, the junction contained 5 bases not matched to a gene. There are 16 residues in the CDR3. Germline values: CDR1 SGHVS, CDR2 FNYEAQ. The CDR3 protein is CASSWTSGGAFETQYF. CDR3 DNA sequence: TGTGCCAGCAGCTGGACTAGCGGGGGGGCTTTTGAGACCCAGTACTTC.

This clonotype was counted many times. The chain recombines TRBV4-3 with TRBJ1-5; D perhaps matches TRBD1 (6 bases). Germline values: CDR1 LGHNA, CDR2 YSLEER. The ends were cut back, 0 bases at V and 5 bases at J, with 11 bases in the middle. This CDR3 is built from 15 residues. CDR3 residues: CASSQDQGRYQPQHF. In nucleotides, the CDR3 is TGCGCCAGCAGCCAAGATCAGGGGCGGTATCAGCCCCAGCATTTT.